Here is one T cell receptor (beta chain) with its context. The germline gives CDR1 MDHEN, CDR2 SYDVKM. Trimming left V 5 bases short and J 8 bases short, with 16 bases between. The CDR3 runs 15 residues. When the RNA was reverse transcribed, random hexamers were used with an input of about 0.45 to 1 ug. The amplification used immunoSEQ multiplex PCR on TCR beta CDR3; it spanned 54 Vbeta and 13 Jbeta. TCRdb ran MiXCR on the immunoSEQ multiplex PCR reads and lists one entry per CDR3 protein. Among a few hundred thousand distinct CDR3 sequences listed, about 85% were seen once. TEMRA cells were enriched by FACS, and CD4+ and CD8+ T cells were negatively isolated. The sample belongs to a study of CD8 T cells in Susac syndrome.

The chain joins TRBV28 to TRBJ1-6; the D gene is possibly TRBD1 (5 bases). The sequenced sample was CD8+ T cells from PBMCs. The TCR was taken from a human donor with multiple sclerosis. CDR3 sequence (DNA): TGTGCCAGCAGTCCCACCCGCAGGGTCTATTCACCCCTCCACTTT. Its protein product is CASSPTRRVYSPLHF.